A selection of T cell receptor beta chains follows, all from one sample in a study of blood T cells in healthy people across ages. TCRdb used MiXCR to reprocess the 5' RACE reads, holding one entry per CDR3 protein. The sample lists roughly 410,000 distinct CDR3 sequences; about half were seen once. The sample taken for sequencing was blood. The receptors come from a man aged 55 to 69 in good health. Each CDR3 is given with its conserved first and last residue. D genes are given only for firm matches. Size is omitted from some rows. Given values are once, few, many or a class for expanded clones.

J: TRBJ2-1; V: TRBV28; D: TRBD2; size: -; CDR3: CASSTRTSSYNEQFF; DNA: TGTGCCAGCAGTACGAGGACTAGCAGCTACAATGAGCAGTTCTTC
J: TRBJ2-3; V: TRBV24-1; D: -; size: -; CDR3: CATSDPPWDTQYF; DNA: TGTGCCACCAGTGACCCCCCCTGGGATACGCAGTATTTT
J: TRBJ2-7; V: TRBV7-2; D: -; size: -; CDR3: CASSLAGGISYEQYF; DNA: TGTGCCAGCAGCTTAGCGGGGGGTATCTCCTACGAGCAGTACTTC
J: TRBJ2-1; V: TRBV7-3; D: -; size: -; CDR3: CASSLEGTSPNEQFF; DNA: TGTGCCAGCAGCTTAGAAGGCACCAGCCCCAATGAGCAGTTCTTC
J: TRBJ2-1; V: TRBV28; D: TRBD2; size: few; CDR3: CASSLAASGGSEQFF; DNA: TGTGCCAGCAGTTTAGCGGCTAGCGGGGGTAGTGAGCAGTTCTTC
J: TRBJ2-7; V: TRBV10-2; D: TRBD2; size: -; CDR3: CASSGLAGYEQYF; DNA: TGCGCCAGCAGCGGACTAGCGGGCTACGAGCAGTACTTC
J: TRBJ1-2; V: TRBV20-1; D: TRBD1; size: few; CDR3: CSANTGTGIGYTF; DNA: TGCAGTGCTAACACCGGGACAGGGATAGGCTACACCTTC
J: TRBJ2-3; V: TRBV20-1; D: -; size: -; CDR3: CSARAPDPVVSADTQYF; DNA: TGCAGTGCTAGAGCTCCCGACCCTGTAGTCTCAGCAGATACGCAGTATTTT
J: TRBJ2-1; V: TRBV28; D: -; size: -; CDR3: CASSLSSSYNEQFF; DNA: TGTGCCAGCAGTTTGTCCAGCTCCTACAATGAGCAGTTCTTC
J: TRBJ2-1; V: TRBV19; D: -; size: once; CDR3: CASSIPYNEQFF; DNA: TGTGCCAGTAGTATTCCATACAATGAGCAGTTCTTC
J: TRBJ2-7; V: TRBV7-2; D: -; size: many; CDR3: CASSSGGRSYEQYF; DNA: TGTGCCAGCAGCTCCGGGGGCAGGAGCTACGAGCAGTACTTC
J: TRBJ2-7; V: TRBV6-2/TRBV6-3; D: TRBD1; size: -; CDR3: CASSPWTGDYEQYF; DNA: TGTGCCAGCAGCCCATGGACAGGAGACTACGAGCAGTACTTC
J: TRBJ2-4; V: TRBV12-3/TRBV12-4; D: -; size: -; CDR3: CASSLLPGWEQYF; DNA: TGTGCCAGCAGCCTTCTCCCTGGCTGGGAGCAGTACTTC
J: TRBJ2-1; V: TRBV11-2; D: -; size: -; CDR3: CASSLEVWANEQFF; DNA: TGTGCCAGCAGCTTAGAGGTCTGGGCCAATGAGCAGTTCTTC
J: TRBJ2-7; V: TRBV11-1; D: TRBD2; size: -; CDR3: CASSLSAGLNYEQYF; DNA: TGTGCCAGCAGCTTATCGGCGGGACTAAACTACGAGCAGTACTTC
J: TRBJ2-5; V: TRBV21-1; D: -; size: -; CDR3: CASSNRLTGADEQYF; DNA: TGTGCCAGCAGCAATCGGTTGACAGGGGCGGATGAGCAGTACTTC
J: TRBJ2-5; V: TRBV7-6; D: -; size: -; CDR3: CASSSGQATQETQYF; DNA: TGTGCCAGCAGCTCCGGCCAGGCGACCCAAGAGACCCAGTACTTC
J: TRBJ2-1; V: TRBV9; D: TRBD2; size: -; CDR3: CASSVRSASGDEQFF; DNA: TGTGCCAGCAGCGTACGTTCGGCTAGCGGGGATGAGCAGTTCTTC
J: TRBJ2-7; V: TRBV12-3/TRBV12-4; D: -; size: many; CDR3: CASSLANGPGNRASSYEQYF; DNA: TGTGCCAGCAGTTTAGCTAACGGCCCGGGGAACAGGGCGAGCTCCTACGAGCAGTACTTC
J: TRBJ2-3; V: TRBV6-2/TRBV6-3; D: TRBD2; size: -; CDR3: CASRGGNTDTQYF; DNA: TGTGCCAGCCGGGGGGGGAACACAGATACGCAGTATTTT
J: TRBJ2-5; V: TRBV20-1; D: -; size: few; CDR3: CSAPTGTQETQYF; DNA: TGCAGTGCTCCAACCGGGACTCAAGAGACCCAGTACTTC
J: TRBJ2-7; V: TRBV5-4; D: TRBD1; size: -; CDR3: CASSPPGTGRHEQYF; DNA: TGTGCCAGCAGCCCGCCCGGGACAGGGCGCCACGAGCAGTACTTC
J: TRBJ2-5; V: TRBV7-2; D: TRBD1; size: -; CDR3: CASSGTGVQETQYF; DNA: TGTGCCAGCAGCGGGACAGGGGTCCAAGAGACCCAGTACTTC
J: TRBJ2-3; V: TRBV5-1; D: -; size: -; CDR3: CASSSDAGDTQYF; DNA: TGCGCCAGCAGCTCGGACGCGGGAGATACGCAGTATTTT
J: TRBJ2-3; V: TRBV29-1; D: -; size: many; CDR3: CSVERGKADTQYF; DNA: TGCAGCGTTGAAAGGGGGAAGGCAGATACGCAGTATTTT
J: TRBJ2-3; V: TRBV7-2; D: -; size: -; CDR3: CASSSWADTQYF; DNA: TGTGCCAGCAGCTCCTGGGCGGATACGCAGTATTTT
J: TRBJ2-7; V: TRBV20-1; D: TRBD2; size: few; CDR3: CSAKGLAGVIYEQYF; DNA: TGCAGTGCTAAGGGACTAGCGGGAGTCATCTACGAGCAGTACTTC
J: TRBJ2-7; V: TRBV29-1; D: -; size: once; CDR3: CSAAPGSEYNEQYF; DNA: TGCAGCGCCGCCCCGGGGAGTGAGTACAATGAGCAGTACTTC
J: TRBJ2-7; V: TRBV28; D: -; size: -; CDR3: CASSPRSQGGYEQYF; DNA: TGTGCCAGCAGTCCCCGTTCACAGGGGGGGTACGAGCAGTACTTC
J: TRBJ2-7; V: TRBV14; D: TRBD1; size: -; CDR3: CASNLLGQGAGEQYF; DNA: TGTGCCAGCAACCTGCTAGGACAGGGGGCCGGCGAGCAGTACTTC
J: TRBJ2-3; V: TRBV27; D: -; size: -; CDR3: CASSWLREADTQYF; DNA: TGTGCCAGCAGTTGGCTCAGGGAGGCAGATACGCAGTATTTT
J: TRBJ2-1; V: TRBV7-9; D: TRBD2; size: -; CDR3: CVSRPGLGTEQFF; DNA: TGTGTCAGCAGGCCGGGACTAGGGACTGAGCAGTTCTTC
J: TRBJ1-5; V: TRBV6-6; D: -; size: -; CDR3: CASSYSPGATSNQPQHF; DNA: TGTGCCAGCAGTTACTCGCCAGGGGCCACCAGCAATCAGCCCCAGCATTTT
J: TRBJ2-2; V: TRBV6-4; D: -; size: -; CDR3: CASSDSGSHTGELFF; DNA: TGTGCCAGCAGTGACTCGGGGTCTCACACCGGGGAGTTGTTTTTT
J: TRBJ2-3; V: TRBV12-3/TRBV12-4; D: -; size: -; CDR3: CASSFRRPSTDTQYF; DNA: TGTGCCAGCAGTTTTCGGCGTCCTAGCACAGATACGCAGTATTTT
J: TRBJ2-3; V: TRBV20-1; D: -; size: -; CDR3: CSAIGGASTDTQYF; DNA: TGCAGTGCTATAGGCGGGGCTAGCACAGATACGCAGTATTTT
J: TRBJ2-7; V: TRBV9; D: -; size: -; CDR3: CASSASRERPYEQYF; DNA: TGTGCCAGCAGCGCGAGTCGGGAGCGACCCTACGAGCAGTACTTC
J: TRBJ1-2; V: TRBV7-8; D: TRBD1; size: -; CDR3: CASSRQGPSNYGYTF; DNA: TGTGCCAGCAGCCGACAGGGACCTTCCAACTATGGCTACACCTTC
J: TRBJ1-2; V: TRBV18; D: -; size: once; CDR3: CASSPGGVLYGYTF; DNA: TGTGCCAGCTCACCAGGGGGCGTCCTCTATGGCTACACCTTC
J: TRBJ2-5; V: TRBV12-3/TRBV12-4; D: -; size: -; CDR3: CASSSLGGGGDQETQYF; DNA: TGTGCCAGCAGTTCACTAGGGGGAGGGGGGGACCAAGAGACCCAGTACTTC
J: TRBJ2-1; V: TRBV5-6; D: TRBD2; size: once; CDR3: CASSLYFGGSSYNEQFF; DNA: TGTGCCAGCAGCTTGTACTTTGGCGGGAGCTCCTACAATGAGCAGTTCTTC
J: TRBJ2-7; V: TRBV7-7; D: TRBD2; size: -; CDR3: CASSLAASGSYEQYF; DNA: TGTGCTAGCAGCTTAGCGGCTAGCGGGAGCTACGAGCAGTACTTC
J: TRBJ2-5; V: TRBV27; D: TRBD1; size: -; CDR3: CASSLRQGLGQETQYF; DNA: TGTGCCAGCAGTCTCCGACAGGGTTTGGGACAAGAGACCCAGTACTTC
J: TRBJ1-1; V: TRBV5-1; D: -; size: many; CDR3: CASSLRGWNTEAFF; DNA: TGCGCCAGCAGCTTGCGAGGATGGAACACTGAAGCTTTCTTT
J: TRBJ2-7; V: TRBV7-8; D: -; size: -; CDR3: CASSLAVEGPFSYEQYF; DNA: TGTGCCAGCAGCTTAGCGGTTGAGGGGCCCTTCTCGTACGAGCAGTACTTC
J: TRBJ2-4; V: TRBV11-2; D: TRBD2; size: once; CDR3: CASSYTSSGLQYF; DNA: TGTGCCAGCAGTTACACCTCTAGCGGGCTTCAGTACTTC
J: TRBJ1-1; V: TRBV27; D: -; size: few; CDR3: CASSALMGTEAFF; DNA: TGTGCCAGCAGTGCCCTCATGGGCACTGAAGCTTTCTTT
J: TRBJ2-1; V: TRBV9; D: -; size: -; CDR3: CASSDLGFSSYNEQFF; DNA: TGTGCCAGCAGCGACTTAGGATTTAGCTCCTACAATGAGCAGTTCTTC
J: TRBJ2-6; V: TRBV7-9; D: -; size: -; CDR3: CASSFGRTSGANVLTF; DNA: TGTGCCAGCAGCTTTGGGAGGACCTCTGGGGCCAACGTCCTGACTTTC
J: TRBJ2-2; V: TRBV7-9; D: -; size: -; CDR3: CASSLSKSTGELFF; DNA: TGTGCCAGCAGCCTATCGAAATCAACCGGGGAGCTGTTTTTT
J: TRBJ2-1; V: TRBV28; D: -; size: few; CDR3: CASSSTGEQFF; DNA: TGTGCCAGCAGTTCGACCGGGGAGCAGTTCTTC
J: TRBJ2-1; V: TRBV4-3; D: TRBD2; size: few; CDR3: CASSQDSGGLAVDEQFF; DNA: TGCGCCAGCAGCCAAGATAGCGGTGGACTAGCGGTAGATGAGCAGTTCTTC
J: TRBJ1-4; V: TRBV4-3; D: -; size: -; CDR3: CASSQRQIRNEKLFF; DNA: TGCGCCAGCAGCCAGCGACAGATACGTAATGAAAAACTGTTTTTT
J: TRBJ2-5; V: TRBV30; D: -; size: -; CDR3: CAWTRELRETQYF; DNA: TGTGCCTGGACAAGGGAGCTAAGAGAGACCCAGTACTTC
J: TRBJ2-7; V: TRBV6-2/TRBV6-3; D: -; size: few; CDR3: CASRRDGGSYEQYF; DNA: TGTGCCAGCAGAAGGGACGGGGGCTCCTACGAGCAGTACTTC
J: TRBJ2-7; V: TRBV4-3; D: TRBD2; size: -; CDR3: CASSQGQGGRASYEQYF; DNA: TGCGCCAGCAGCCAAGGTCAAGGCGGGAGGGCTTCCTACGAGCAGTACTTC
J: TRBJ1-1; V: TRBV5-4; D: -; size: -; CDR3: CASSKPSGGNTEAFF; DNA: TGTGCCAGCAGCAAACCCTCCGGGGGGAACACTGAAGCTTTCTTT
J: TRBJ2-4; V: TRBV20-1; D: -; size: -; CDR3: CSASGSLSKNIQYF; DNA: TGCAGTGCTAGCGGGAGCTTATCCAAAAACATTCAGTACTTC